These 25 T cell receptor beta chains came from one sample sequenced in a study of control samples from healthy donors and cancer patients. Sequencing was performed with immunoSEQ multiplex PCR; in TCRdb, only in-frame clones are kept and a portion is missing. The sample includes about 160,000 clones, over 85% of them seen just once. Sequenced sample: blood. The receptors were gathered from a young man in good health.

The chain uses TRBV27 and TRBJ1-1; D remains unclear. Germline values: CDR1 MNHEY, CDR2 SMNVEV (reference sequence). Deletions cut 0 bases from V and 9 bases from J, with 17 bases between. This CDR3 region has 15 residues. CDR3 amino acids: CASSLSAPKVGQAFF. The CDR3 DNA is TGTGCCAGCAGTTTATCCGCCCCTAAAGTTGGGCAAGCTTTCTTT.

The V gene is TRBV7-9, the J gene TRBJ1-1; tentatively, D is TRBD1 (6 bases). The germline gives CDR1 SEHNR, CDR2 FQNEAQ (reference sequence). Trimming left V 5 bases short and J 6 bases short, with 10 bases between. The CDR3 has 12 amino acids. The CDR3 is CASSRTVPEAFF. CDR3 nucleotides: TGTGCCAGCAGCCGGACAGTCCCTGAAGCTTTCTTT.

The genes are TRBV6-4 and TRBJ2-3; 8 bases agree with TRBD2. This CDR3 spans 16 amino acids. Germline-derived CDR1 and CDR2 are MRHNA and SNTAGT. J was trimmed by 3 bases and V by 2 bases; bases with no gene match: 7. CDR3 nucleotides: TGTGCCAGCAGTGACCGGGGGGGGGCGCGGACAGATACGCAGTATTTT. It specifies CASSDRGGARTDTQYF.

The chain carries TRBV19 and TRBJ1-4; D gene uncertain. The length of the CDR3 is 13 residues. V lost 9 bases and J lost 7, with 15 bases in between. CDR1 is LNHDA and CDR2 is SQIVND in the germline V gene (reference sequence). DNA of the CDR3: TGTGCCAGGACGGGGTTTTCGGTTGAAAAACTGTTTTTT. Translated: CARTGFSVEKLFF.

The rearrangement links TRBV7-9 to TRBJ2-7; possible D gene TRBD2, 5 bases. Trimming cost V 5 bases and J 3 bases, with 20 bases left between them. There are 16 residues in the CDR3. Germline loops: CDR1 SEHNR, CDR2 FQNEAQ (reference sequence). DNA of the CDR3: TGTGCCAGCAGCCCCCCCTGGAGGCTGGGGTTCTACGAGCAGTACTTC. Translating gives CASSPPWRLGFYEQYF.

V is TRBV7-6 and J is TRBJ1-3; D is ambiguous. The length of the CDR3 is 14 residues. V gave up 5 bases and J gave up 4 bases, with 12 bases separating them. Germline loops: CDR1 SGHVS, CDR2 FNYEAQ. CDR3 residues: CASSPGVGGNTIYF. DNA of the CDR3: TGTGCCAGCAGCCCAGGAGTAGGGGGAAACACCATATATTTT.

The chain is built from TRBV3-1 (or the pseudogene TRBV3-2) and TRBJ2-3; TRBD2 agrees at 9 bases. Per germline, CDR1 LGHDT and CDR2 YNNKEL (reference sequence). This CDR3 comprises 13 residues. V trimming: 6 bases; J trimming: 6 bases; junction bases outside the gene matches: 4. CDR3 amino acids: CASSFSGGDTQYF. The CDR3 nucleotides read TGTGCCAGCAGTTTTAGCGGGGGCGATACGCAGTATTTT.

The chain couples TRBV9 to TRBJ1-6; D is possibly TRBD1 (5 bases). The CDR3 contains 14 residues. CDR1 and CDR2 (germline): SGDLS, YYNGEE. Trimming removed 0 bases from V and 7 bases from J, with 8 bases in between. The DNA for the CDR3 is TGTGCCAGCAGCGTAGGGTCAGGGAATTCACCCCTCCACTTT. Protein: CASSVGSGNSPLHF.

The rearrangement links TRBV5-1 to TRBJ2-2, with D perhaps TRBD2 (6 bases). Trimming took off 4 bases at V and 7 bases at J, with 17 bases between the two ends. CDR3 length: 15 residues. Germline V gene lookup returns CDR1 SGHRS and CDR2 YFSETQ. Written as DNA, the CDR3 is TGCGCCAGCAGCCTGCGGCAGGGAGGAGGCGGGGAGCTGTTTTTT. Its protein is CASSLRQGGGGELFF.

This clone occurred once. The chain has TRBV6-2 or TRBV6-3 and TRBJ1-1; D perhaps matches TRBD1 (5 bases). Trimming removed 3 bases at V and 1 base at J, with 9 bases between. Germline V CDR1 and CDR2: MNHEY, SVGEGT. This CDR3 is built from 14 residues. CDR3 sequence reads: CASSYDRRNTEAFF. The CDR3 region has the DNA TGTGCCAGCAGTTATGACAGAAGGAACACTGAAGCTTTCTTT.

The chain carries TRBV1 and TRBJ2-1; the D call in the table, TRBD1, was not verified against the DNA. TRBV1 is classified as a pseudogene. The CDR3 consists of 15 residues. In DNA form, the CDR3 reads TGCACCAGCAACGCAGGGGACCAAGAAGGGGATGAGCAGTTCTTC. Amino acid sequence: CTSNAGDQEGDEQFF.

This chain links TRBV7-8 with TRBJ2-7; 11 nucleotides match TRBD1. The V segment lost 5 bases and the J segment 7 bases; nucleotides outside the gene matches: 10. The CDR3 is 15 residues long. Germline V gene lookup returns CDR1 SGHVS and CDR2 FQNEAQ. The CDR3 reads CASSLRRDRGREQYF. As DNA, the CDR3 is TGTGCCAGCAGCCTCCGGAGGGACAGGGGGAGGGAGCAGTACTTC. The full variable domain, with the rest looked up from reference TRBV7-8 and TRBJ2-7, is GAGVSQSPRYKVAKRGQDVALRCDPISGHVSLFWYQQALGQGPEFLTYFQNEAQLDKSGLPSDRFFAERPEGSVSTLKIQRTQQEDSAVYLCASSLRRDRGREQYFGPGTRLTVT.

The chain uses TRBV11-2 and TRBJ2-7; TRBD2 might be the D (6 bases). V dropped 2 bases and J dropped 6 bases, with 8 bases sitting between them. Germline V gives CDR1 SGHAT, CDR2 FQNNGV. The CDR3 has 12 residues. CDR3 nucleotides: TGTGCCAGCAGCTTATACGGGAGCGAGCAGTACTTC. It translates to CASSLYGSEQYF.

The V call is TRBV11-3, the J call TRBJ2-5; a weak D match, TRBD2 (5 bases). V lost 1 base and J 5 bases, leaving 8 bases between the germline ends. This CDR3 spans 13 amino acids. CDR1 and CDR2 (germline): SGHNT, YENEEA. CDR3 residues: CASSLAREETQYF. CDR3 coding DNA: TGTGCCAGCAGCTTAGCTAGGGAGGAGACCCAGTACTTC.

The chain has TRBV7-2 and TRBJ1-2, with D possibly being TRBD1 (5 bases). Per germline, CDR1 SGHTA and CDR2 FQGNSA. The length of the CDR3 is 16 residues. Trimming left V 1 base short and J 2 bases short, with 14 bases between. The CDR3 bases are TGTGCCAGCAGCTTAGTTAATTTGCGACAGAACTATGGCTACACCTTC. This encodes CASSLVNLRQNYGYTF.

V gene TRBV15 combines with J gene TRBJ1-2; D not certain. Germline V CDR1 and CDR2: LNHNV, YYDKDF (reference sequence). V was trimmed by 0 bases and J by 5 bases, leaving 16 bases between them. The CDR3 spans 16 residues. This CDR3 is CATSRDSLPPVYGYTF. CDR3 nucleotides: TGTGCCACCAGCAGAGATAGTTTACCACCAGTATATGGCTACACCTTC.

The chain carries TRBV6-2 or TRBV6-3 and TRBJ2-5; 8 bases are shared with TRBD2. Unmatched junction bases numbered 7, after V lost 2 bases and J lost 2 bases. CDR1 is MNHEY and CDR2 is SVGEGT in the germline V gene. This CDR3 region has 16 residues. The CDR3 sequence is CASSYITSGPQETQYF. CDR3 nucleotide sequence: TGTGCCAGCAGTTACATCACTAGCGGACCTCAAGAGACCCAGTACTTC.

With respect to this clone: The same CDR3 is also encoded by other DNA sequences in this sample. J is TRBJ1-1 and V is TRBV7-9; D uncertain. Trimming left V 2 bases short and J 8 bases short, with 6 bases between. The CDR3 runs to 11 residues. Germline V lookup: CDR1 SEHNR, CDR2 FQNEAQ (reference sequence). CDR3 nucleotides: TGTGCCAGCAGCTTATCGTCCGAAGCTTTCTTT. This encodes CASSLSSEAFF.

V usage is TRBV6-5 and J usage is TRBJ2-3, with D perhaps being TRBD1 or TRBD2 (5 bases each). Per germline, CDR1 MNHEY and CDR2 SVGAGI. CDR3 size: 13 residues. Trimming took 6 bases from V and 2 from J, leaving 9 bases between them. CDR3 bases: TGTGCCAGCAGGGGGACCGCCACAGATACGCAGTATTTT. Encoded protein: CASRGTATDTQYF.

The gene calls are TRBV5-8 and TRBJ2-7; possibly TRBD1 for D (6 bases). CDR3 length equals 13 residues. The V gene's germline CDR1 is SGHTS and CDR2 YDEGEE. V was trimmed by 2 bases and J by 6 bases, leaving 12 bases between them. CDR3 in amino acids: CASSFHRGGEQYF. CDR3 nucleotide sequence: TGTGCCAGCAGCTTTCATAGAGGGGGCGAGCAGTACTTC.

This clone showed up just once. J is TRBJ2-1 and V is TRBV2; TRBD2 agrees at 7 bases. V shed 4 bases, J shed 6 bases, and the junction held 3 bases outside the gene matches. Germline V lookup: CDR1 SNHLY, CDR2 FYNNEI. This CDR3 comprises 13 residues. Written as DNA, the CDR3 is TGTGCCAGCAGTGCACAGCGGGGCAATGAGCAGTTCTTC. It yields the protein CASSAQRGNEQFF.

The chain uses TRBV6-2 or TRBV6-3 and TRBJ2-3, with TRBD1 matching 8 bases. This CDR3 is 15 amino acids long. Germline CDR1 reads MNHEY; CDR2 reads SVGEGT. The ends lost 5 bases at V and 5 bases at J; junction bases unmatched: 9. The DNA for the CDR3 is TGTGCCAGCAGTGGACAGGGCTCGCCAGTAGATACGCAGTATTTT. Its translation is CASSGQGSPVDTQYF.

The rearrangement joins TRBV4-2 to TRBJ1-4; D is ambiguous. CDR3 length: 16 residues. The germline CDR1 and CDR2 sequences are LGHNA and YNFKEQ. The V end lost 1 base, the J end lost 6 bases, and 15 bases lay between the germline ends. CDR3 loop: CASSQGSNLGYEKLFF. Written as DNA, the CDR3 is TGTGCCAGCAGCCAAGGATCGAATTTGGGGTATGAAAAACTGTTTTTT.

The chain recombines TRBV6-5 with TRBJ2-3; 13 bases agree with TRBD2. J was trimmed by 4 bases and V by 8 bases; bases with no gene match: 6. This CDR3 is built from 15 residues. The germline V gene has CDR1 MNHEY and CDR2 SVGAGI. The CDR3 is CASLGTSGMSDTQYF. For the CDR3, the DNA is TGTGCCAGCCTCGGGACTAGCGGGATGTCAGATACGCAGTATTTT.

The chain couples TRBV28 to TRBJ2-5; 9 positions agree with TRBD1. The ends lost 5 bases at V and 6 bases at J; junction bases unmatched: 7. This CDR3 has 14 residues. Germline V gene data show CDR1 as MDHEN and CDR2 as SYDVKM. CDR3 coding DNA: TGTGCCAGCAGTCCTACAGGGGGCAAGAAGACCCAGTACTTC. The encoded protein is CASSPTGGKKTQYF.